The clone carrying this T cell receptor (beta chain) was observed at least ten times. The antigen is unknown. This sample is drawn from a study of T-cell reconstitution after alpha-beta-depleted transplantation in children. The V and J ends lost 7 bases and 9 bases, in that order; junction bases with no gene match: 11. The CDR3 runs to 15 residues. Germline V gene sequence: CDR1 SNHLY, CDR2 FYNNEI. Overall study findings and caveats: It was reported that alpha-beta T cells came from several hundred expanded graft clones (about two months after transplant). T cells produced anew were the main source of T-cell counts and diversity one year after transplant. Some patients owed their high day-60 TCRbeta diversity to surviving recipient T cells and thymic progenitors.

Preparation of the TCRbeta library used unique molecular identifiers. TCRdb reprocessed the PCR reads with MiXCR, giving one entry per CDR3 protein. The data contain about 110,000 distinct CDR3 sequences, around 6.4% of them singletons. This rearrangement joins TRBV2 to TRBJ1-6, with TRBD1 matching 8 bases. Here the sequenced sample was PBMCs, mostly from graft donor cells, taken 360 days after TCRalphabeta/CD19-depleted stem cell transplant. The source is a male patient aged 2-9 years who had a stem cell transplant for acute lymphoblastic leukemia, so the T cells may come from the graft donor. The CDR3 DNA follows: TGTGCCAGCACCGAACGGGGGACAGGACTTTCACCCCTCCACTTT. Amino acid sequence: CASTERGTGLSPLHF.